Sequencing of this T cell receptor beta chain was carried out in a study of T cells in Graves' hyperthyroidism and ophthalmopathy. Study-wide findings and caveats: A model built on 13 V-J features separated ophthalmopathy from stable hyperthyroidism. Ophthalmopathy prediction by the model preceded onset by a median roughly 6.3 months.

Unmatched junction bases numbered 11, after V lost 3 bases and J lost 1 base. This CDR3 spans 19 amino acids. Germline assignment: CDR1 KGHDR and CDR2 SFDVKD. The study excluded patients with uncontrolled infection, other autoimmune disease, pregnancy or lactation. PBMCs were collected from a roughly 9.7 ml volume of fresh peripheral blood. Regarding this clonotype: Antigen unknown.

TCR beta CDR3 region amplification was performed from RNA transcripts. A first-round RT-PCR of the TCR CDR3 used the HTBI primer set. Each CDR3 protein gets one entry after TCRdb re-called the multiplex PCR reads with MiXCR. The data contain some 570,000 distinct CDR3 sequences, approximately 15% of them singletons. The receptor was isolated from a woman younger than 30 with Graves' ophthalmopathy. The sample taken for sequencing was blood. V is TRBV24-1 and J is TRBJ1-1; 12 positions agree with TRBD1. The CDR3 DNA is TGTGCCACCAGTGATACCGGGACAGGGGGCTCCTGGCCGAACACTGAAGCTTTCTTT. It encodes CATSDTGTGGSWPNTEAFF.